Sequencing of this TCR beta chain was carried out in a study of T cell responses to AZD1222 COVID-19 vaccine. Background on the study: Pooled together were second doses at about 4 or about 12 weeks.

Comment on this clone: The antigen remains undetermined.

Study observations and caveats: Clonal diversity may have been underestimated in mostly white British donors.

Data came from immunoSEQ multiplex PCR; TCRdb stores just in-frame clones and leaves some out. The table has about 120,000 clones, roughly 89% seen once. The CDR3 is 16 residues long. Trimming cost V 4 bases and J 0 bases; bases outside gene matches: 7. The V gene's germline CDR1 is SGHRS and CDR2 YFSETQ. The TCR originated in an adult in good health. The chain employs TRBV5-1 and TRBJ1-1; 9 bases are shared with TRBD1. The source was peripheral blood, collected on day 0 of AZD1222 vaccination. The CDR3 bases are TGCGCCAGCAGCGTGGGACAGGGATCCATGAACACTGAAGCTTTCTTT. It encodes CASSVGQGSMNTEAFF.